Listed below are T cell receptor beta chains from one sample, sequenced in a study of blood T cells in healthy people across ages. TCRdb independently ran MiXCR on the 5' RACE reads; one entry per CDR3 protein. Altogether some 1.4 million distinct CDR3 sequences are present, roughly 40% being singletons, with the ten largest covering 7% to 9%. The sample comprised blood. The receptors were sampled from a woman aged 18-35 years in good health. CDR3s include the opening cysteine and the closing phenylalanine or tryptophan. Each record gives: D gene, clone size, J gene, V gene, CDR3 protein, CDR3 DNA. D genes are given only for firm matches. Clone size, where shown, is once, few, many, or a class for clones that have expanded.

d_gene: TRBD1; abundance: few; j_gene: TRBJ2-3; v_gene: TRBV10-1; CDR3aa: CASARDRADTQYF; CDR3nt: TGCGCCAGTGCCCGGGACAGGGCAGATACGCAGTATTTT
d_gene: TRBD1; abundance: once; j_gene: TRBJ2-1; v_gene: TRBV6-2/TRBV6-3; CDR3aa: CASSYSTGDREDNEQFF; CDR3nt: TGTGCCAGCAGTTACTCGACGGGGGACAGGGAGGACAATGAGCAGTTCTTC
d_gene: TRBD1; abundance: NA; j_gene: TRBJ2-4; v_gene: TRBV4-1; CDR3aa: CASSRTGEEQYF; CDR3nt: TGCGCCAGCAGCCGGACAGGGGAGGAGCAGTACTTC
d_gene: TRBD2; abundance: few; j_gene: TRBJ2-1; v_gene: TRBV12-3/TRBV12-4; CDR3aa: CASTGTSMGHEQFF; CDR3nt: TGTGCCAGCACCGGGACTAGTATGGGTCATGAGCAGTTCTTC
d_gene: TRBD2; abundance: NA; j_gene: TRBJ2-7; v_gene: TRBV11-2; CDR3aa: CASSGTSGPSTYEQYF; CDR3nt: TGTGCCAGCAGCGGGACTAGCGGACCTTCCACCTACGAGCAGTACTTC
d_gene: NA; abundance: NA; j_gene: TRBJ2-7; v_gene: TRBV3-1; CDR3aa: CASHQGFSYEQYF; CDR3nt: TGTGCCAGCCACCAGGGATTCTCCTACGAGCAGTACTTC
d_gene: NA; abundance: NA; j_gene: TRBJ2-3; v_gene: TRBV27; CDR3aa: CASYPLDIATDTQYF; CDR3nt: TGTGCCAGTTATCCTCTGGACATCGCCACAGATACGCAGTATTTT
d_gene: NA; abundance: few; j_gene: TRBJ1-5; v_gene: TRBV14; CDR3aa: CASSQDPNQPQHF; CDR3nt: TGTGCCAGCAGCCAAGACCCGAATCAGCCCCAGCATTTT
d_gene: NA; abundance: NA; j_gene: TRBJ2-2; v_gene: TRBV12-3/TRBV12-4; CDR3aa: CAFQFGPGVLTGELFF; CDR3nt: TGTGCCTTCCAGTTTGGTCCAGGGGTTCTCACCGGGGAGCTGTTTTTT
d_gene: NA; abundance: NA; j_gene: TRBJ2-7; v_gene: TRBV5-1; CDR3aa: CASSLRGRSGEQYF; CDR3nt: TGCGCCAGCAGCTTGCGGGGCAGGTCGGGCGAGCAGTACTTC
d_gene: NA; abundance: few; j_gene: TRBJ2-3; v_gene: TRBV2; CDR3aa: CASTTQGTDTQYF; CDR3nt: TGTGCCAGCACGACTCAGGGTACAGATACGCAGTATTTT
d_gene: NA; abundance: few; j_gene: TRBJ1-5; v_gene: TRBV6-5; CDR3aa: CASRGGMSNQPQHF; CDR3nt: TGTGCCAGCCGAGGGGGGATGAGCAATCAGCCCCAGCATTTT
d_gene: TRBD2; abundance: many; j_gene: TRBJ2-1; v_gene: TRBV29-1; CDR3aa: CSARTSGTNEQFF; CDR3nt: TGCAGCGCGAGGACTAGCGGGACCAATGAGCAGTTCTTC
d_gene: TRBD2; abundance: NA; j_gene: TRBJ2-2; v_gene: TRBV6-2/TRBV6-3; CDR3aa: CASRGLAGGPVGELFF; CDR3nt: TGTGCCAGCAGGGGACTAGCGGGGGGGCCGGTCGGGGAGCTGTTTTTT
d_gene: NA; abundance: once; j_gene: TRBJ2-7; v_gene: TRBV6-1; CDR3aa: CASRGGQMLTYEQYF; CDR3nt: TGTGCCAGCAGGGGTGGACAGATGTTAACCTACGAGCAGTACTTC
d_gene: NA; abundance: NA; j_gene: TRBJ1-1; v_gene: TRBV6-1; CDR3aa: CASKGRGKATEAFF; CDR3nt: TGTGCCAGCAAAGGGAGGGGGAAGGCCACTGAAGCTTTCTTT
d_gene: NA; abundance: few; j_gene: TRBJ1-5; v_gene: TRBV6-1; CDR3aa: CASSLQDLAQHF; CDR3nt: TGTGCCAGCAGTCTCCAGGACTTGGCCCAGCATTTT
d_gene: NA; abundance: once; j_gene: TRBJ2-3; v_gene: TRBV5-1; CDR3aa: CASTDSRTDTQYF; CDR3nt: TGCGCCAGCACCGACTCACGGACAGATACGCAGTATTTT
d_gene: TRBD1; abundance: few; j_gene: TRBJ1-5; v_gene: TRBV6-1; CDR3aa: CASRKGQGGSLSNQPQHF; CDR3nt: TGTGCCAGCAGGAAAGGACAGGGCGGGTCCTTGAGCAATCAGCCCCAGCATTTT
d_gene: TRBD2; abundance: few; j_gene: TRBJ2-6; v_gene: TRBV5-1; CDR3aa: CASSLIAGPSSGANVLTF; CDR3nt: TGCGCCAGCAGCTTAATAGCGGGACCCAGCTCTGGGGCCAACGTCCTGACTTTC
d_gene: NA; abundance: NA; j_gene: TRBJ2-1; v_gene: TRBV20-1; CDR3aa: CSARSVSGFYNEQFF; CDR3nt: TGCAGTGCTAGGTCTGTCAGCGGGTTCTACAATGAGCAGTTCTTC
d_gene: TRBD1; abundance: NA; j_gene: TRBJ2-7; v_gene: TRBV6-2/TRBV6-3; CDR3aa: CASSFLSGTASYEQYF; CDR3nt: TGTGCCAGCAGTTTTCTTTCCGGGACAGCCTCCTACGAGCAGTACTTC
d_gene: NA; abundance: few; j_gene: TRBJ2-1; v_gene: TRBV5-1; CDR3aa: CASSIGQGGENEQFF; CDR3nt: TGCGCCAGCAGCATAGGACAAGGTGGAGAAAATGAGCAGTTCTTC
d_gene: NA; abundance: many; j_gene: TRBJ2-3; v_gene: TRBV6-5; CDR3aa: CASSPGTAGTQYF; CDR3nt: TGTGCCAGCAGCCCGGGGACTGCTGGTACGCAGTATTTT
d_gene: TRBD1; abundance: NA; j_gene: TRBJ1-2; v_gene: TRBV20-1; CDR3aa: CSAKRPGTGDGYTF; CDR3nt: TGCAGTGCTAAACGTCCCGGGACAGGCGATGGCTACACCTTC
d_gene: NA; abundance: NA; j_gene: TRBJ2-1; v_gene: TRBV3-1; CDR3aa: CASSHKGAGQETQFF; CDR3nt: TGTGCCAGCAGCCACAAGGGAGCGGGACAAGAGACCCAGTTCTTC
d_gene: TRBD2; abundance: many; j_gene: TRBJ2-1; v_gene: TRBV3-1; CDR3aa: CASSQEGERTGGGRDEQFF; CDR3nt: TGTGCCAGCAGCCAAGAGGGGGAAAGGACGGGAGGGGGGAGGGATGAGCAGTTCTTC
d_gene: NA; abundance: few; j_gene: TRBJ1-1; v_gene: TRBV10-3; CDR3aa: CAIGGDTEAFF; CDR3nt: TGTGCCATCGGGGGTGACACTGAAGCTTTCTTT